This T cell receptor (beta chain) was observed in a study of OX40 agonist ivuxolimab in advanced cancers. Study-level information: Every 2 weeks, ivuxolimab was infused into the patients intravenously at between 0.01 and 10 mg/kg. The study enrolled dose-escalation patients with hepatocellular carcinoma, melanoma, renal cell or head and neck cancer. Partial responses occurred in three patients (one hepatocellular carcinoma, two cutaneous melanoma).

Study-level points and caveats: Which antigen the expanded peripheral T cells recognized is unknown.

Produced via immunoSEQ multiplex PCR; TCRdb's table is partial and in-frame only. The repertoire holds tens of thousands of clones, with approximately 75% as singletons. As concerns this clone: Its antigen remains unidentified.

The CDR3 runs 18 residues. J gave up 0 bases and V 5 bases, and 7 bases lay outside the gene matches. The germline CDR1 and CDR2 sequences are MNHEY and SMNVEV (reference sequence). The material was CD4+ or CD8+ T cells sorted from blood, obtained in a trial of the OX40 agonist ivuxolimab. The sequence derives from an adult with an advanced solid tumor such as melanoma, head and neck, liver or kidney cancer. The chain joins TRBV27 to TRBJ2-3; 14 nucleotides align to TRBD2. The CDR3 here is CASSHLGTSGGSTDTQYF. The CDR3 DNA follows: TGTGCCAGCAGTCACCTAGGGACTAGCGGGGGAAGCACAGATACGCAGTATTTT.